The rows below give T cell receptor beta chains drawn from one sample of a study of CD8 T cells in ankylosing spondylitis. One entry per CDR3 protein, called by TCRdb with MiXCR from the 5' RACE reads. The table lists 100,000 to 150,000 distinct CDR3 sequences, 9.3% of them singletons. The material sequenced was blood, either unsorted or a sorted T cell fraction (not recorded which). Every receptor here comes from a male donor with ankylosing spondylitis or in good health (not recorded which). Both conserved end residues are part of each CDR3. A D gene is named only where the DNA matches it firmly. Clone size is given for some rows only: seen once, a few or many times, or a class if the clone is expanded.

clone_size: NA; j_call: TRBJ2-1; v_call: TRBV7-2; d_call: TRBD2; cdr3_aa: CASSPLNLAGGYNEQFF; cdr3_nt: TGTGCCAGCAGCCCACTAAACTTAGCGGGAGGGTACAATGAGCAGTTCTTC
clone_size: many; j_call: TRBJ2-7; v_call: TRBV28; d_call: TRBD2; cdr3_aa: CASSSSGNQAEQYF; cdr3_nt: TGTGCCAGCAGTTCTAGCGGGAACCAAGCCGAGCAGTACTTC
clone_size: many; j_call: TRBJ2-6; v_call: TRBV6-2/TRBV6-3; d_call: NA; cdr3_aa: CASSRGVRGANVLTF; cdr3_nt: TGTGCCAGCAGTCGGGGAGTTCGTGGGGCCAACGTCCTGACTTTC
clone_size: many; j_call: TRBJ2-4; v_call: TRBV18; d_call: NA; cdr3_aa: CASSSIPGLAKNIQYF; cdr3_nt: TGTGCCAGCTCATCAATCCCGGGCCTAGCCAAAAACATTCAGTACTTC
clone_size: many; j_call: TRBJ1-5; v_call: TRBV9; d_call: NA; cdr3_aa: CASSVDPQGNQPQHF; cdr3_nt: TGTGCCAGCAGCGTAGACCCACAGGGCAATCAGCCCCAGCATTTT
clone_size: many; j_call: TRBJ2-3; v_call: TRBV12-3/TRBV12-4; d_call: NA; cdr3_aa: CASLLRGGTDTQYF; cdr3_nt: TGTGCCAGCCTCTTACGGGGCGGCACAGATACGCAGTATTTT
clone_size: many; j_call: TRBJ2-2; v_call: TRBV5-1; d_call: NA; cdr3_aa: CASSLGWASRGTGELFF; cdr3_nt: TGCGCCAGCAGCTTGGGCTGGGCGTCACGAGGCACCGGGGAGCTGTTTTTT
clone_size: few; j_call: TRBJ1-1; v_call: TRBV7-8; d_call: NA; cdr3_aa: CASSWDFDTEAFF; cdr3_nt: TGTGCCAGCAGCTGGGACTTTGACACTGAAGCTTTCTTT
clone_size: many; j_call: TRBJ2-7; v_call: TRBV20-1; d_call: NA; cdr3_aa: CSARDADGQTLYEQYF; cdr3_nt: TGCAGTGCTAGAGATGCCGACGGACAGACCCTCTACGAGCAGTACTTC
clone_size: many; j_call: TRBJ1-5; v_call: TRBV20-1; d_call: TRBD1; cdr3_aa: CSADRDRAFQPQHF; cdr3_nt: TGCAGTGCTGACCGGGACAGGGCCTTTCAGCCCCAGCATTTT
clone_size: few; j_call: TRBJ2-7; v_call: TRBV20-1; d_call: TRBD1; cdr3_aa: CSAGRTGNEQYF; cdr3_nt: TGCAGTGCTGGAAGGACAGGGAACGAGCAGTACTTC
clone_size: few; j_call: TRBJ2-1; v_call: TRBV11-2; d_call: TRBD1; cdr3_aa: CASRSAWDRGLEQFF; cdr3_nt: TGTGCCAGCAGGAGCGCGTGGGACAGGGGGCTGGAGCAGTTCTTC
clone_size: NA; j_call: TRBJ2-7; v_call: TRBV20-1; d_call: NA; cdr3_aa: CSASGDTNYEQYF; cdr3_nt: TGCAGTGCTAGCGGGGACACCAACTACGAGCAGTACTTC
clone_size: few; j_call: TRBJ1-5; v_call: TRBV20-1; d_call: NA; cdr3_aa: CSARTGQGQPQHF; cdr3_nt: TGCAGTGCTAGAACAGGTCAAGGGCAGCCCCAGCATTTT
clone_size: NA; j_call: TRBJ2-7; v_call: TRBV13; d_call: NA; cdr3_aa: CASSLDYASYEQYF; cdr3_nt: TGTGCCAGCAGTCTGGACTATGCTTCCTACGAGCAGTACTTC
clone_size: few; j_call: TRBJ1-1; v_call: TRBV6-8; d_call: NA; cdr3_aa: CASSYPRMNTEAFF; cdr3_nt: TGTGCCAGCAGTTACCCAAGGATGAACACTGAAGCTTTCTTT
clone_size: many; j_call: TRBJ1-5; v_call: TRBV2; d_call: NA; cdr3_aa: CASRHDGQPQHF; cdr3_nt: TGTGCCAGCAGGCATGACGGTCAGCCCCAGCATTTT
clone_size: few; j_call: TRBJ2-5; v_call: TRBV11-2; d_call: NA; cdr3_aa: CASSRQGGEGETQYF; cdr3_nt: TGTGCCAGCAGCCGACAGGGAGGGGAAGGAGAGACCCAGTACTTC
clone_size: many; j_call: TRBJ2-1; v_call: TRBV12-3/TRBV12-4; d_call: NA; cdr3_aa: CASSFDGLTRQQFF; cdr3_nt: TGTGCCAGCAGTTTCGATGGACTTACTCGTCAGCAGTTCTTC
clone_size: once; j_call: TRBJ1-6; v_call: TRBV4-3; d_call: TRBD1; cdr3_aa: CASSQMTGGGSPLHF; cdr3_nt: TGCGCCAGCAGCCAGATGACAGGGGGCGGTTCACCCCTCCACTTT
clone_size: NA; j_call: TRBJ2-7; v_call: TRBV20-1; d_call: TRBD1; cdr3_aa: CSARGPAPGTGTLPHKQYF; cdr3_nt: TGCAGTGCTAGAGGACCTGCCCCCGGGACAGGGACGCTACCCCACAAGCAGTACTTC
clone_size: many; j_call: TRBJ1-5; v_call: TRBV15; d_call: NA; cdr3_aa: CATSRVNDWQEGLKDQPQHF; cdr3_nt: TGTGCCACCAGCAGAGTTAATGATTGGCAGGAAGGATTAAAGGATCAGCCCCAGCATTTT
clone_size: many; j_call: TRBJ2-3; v_call: TRBV24-1; d_call: NA; cdr3_aa: CATSDHSLADTQYF; cdr3_nt: TGTGCCACCAGTGACCACAGCCTAGCAGATACGCAGTATTTT
clone_size: many; j_call: TRBJ2-1; v_call: TRBV9; d_call: TRBD2; cdr3_aa: CASSPRLAVNEQFF; cdr3_nt: TGTGCCAGCAGCCCCCGACTAGCCGTCAATGAGCAGTTCTTC
clone_size: many; j_call: TRBJ1-1; v_call: TRBV7-9; d_call: NA; cdr3_aa: CASSSGGGTEAFF; cdr3_nt: TGTGCCAGCAGTTCAGGCGGGGGCACTGAAGCTTTCTTT
clone_size: many; j_call: TRBJ2-3; v_call: TRBV27; d_call: NA; cdr3_aa: CASSPGLVTDTQYF; cdr3_nt: TGTGCCAGCAGTCCGGGGCTGGTGACGGATACGCAGTATTTT
clone_size: many; j_call: TRBJ2-5; v_call: TRBV11-2; d_call: TRBD2; cdr3_aa: CASSPGLAGSVQETQYF; cdr3_nt: TGTGCCAGCAGCCCAGGACTAGCGGGATCCGTACAAGAGACCCAGTACTTC
clone_size: many; j_call: TRBJ2-7; v_call: TRBV20-1; d_call: NA; cdr3_aa: CSARTNYEQYF; cdr3_nt: TGCAGTGCTAGGACGAACTACGAGCAGTACTTC
clone_size: many; j_call: TRBJ2-1; v_call: TRBV14; d_call: NA; cdr3_aa: CASSQGRDNEQFF; cdr3_nt: TGTGCCAGCAGCCAAGGCCGAGACAATGAGCAGTTCTTC
clone_size: few; j_call: TRBJ2-7; v_call: TRBV18; d_call: TRBD1; cdr3_aa: CASSFSRDRGSQEQYF; cdr3_nt: TGTGCCAGCTCATTCTCTCGGGACAGGGGTTCTCAGGAGCAGTACTTC
clone_size: many; j_call: TRBJ2-2; v_call: TRBV20-1; d_call: TRBD2; cdr3_aa: CSARRAGGPHTGELFF; cdr3_nt: TGCAGTGCTAGAAGGGCGGGAGGGCCACACACCGGGGAGCTGTTTTTT
clone_size: many; j_call: TRBJ1-2; v_call: TRBV7-2; d_call: NA; cdr3_aa: CASSTNSGYGYTF; cdr3_nt: TGTGCCAGCAGCACCAACAGTGGCTATGGCTACACCTTC
clone_size: many; j_call: TRBJ2-3; v_call: TRBV7-2; d_call: NA; cdr3_aa: CASSQDSFADTQYF; cdr3_nt: TGTGCCAGCAGCCAAGATAGTTTCGCAGATACGCAGTATTTT
clone_size: many; j_call: TRBJ2-7; v_call: TRBV7-9; d_call: TRBD2; cdr3_aa: CASSLATSGSYEQYF; cdr3_nt: TGTGCCAGCAGCTTAGCGACTAGCGGGAGTTACGAGCAGTACTTC
clone_size: many; j_call: TRBJ1-5; v_call: TRBV20-1; d_call: NA; cdr3_aa: CSARRLNQPQHF; cdr3_nt: TGCAGTGCTAGAAGGCTCAATCAGCCCCAGCATTTT